This TCR beta chain originates from a study of blood T cell repertoires in COVID-19. Study background: Acute and convalescent COVID-19 samples came from the United States, Italy and Spain. The cDNA or gDNA used as material had been derived from T cells, B-cell-depleted T cells, or PBMCs.

TCRdb keeps only in-frame clones here, not all; method: immunoSEQ multiplex PCR. The table shows roughly 76,000 clones, with approximately 80% occurring only once. CDR3 length equals 14 residues. Germline V gene data show CDR1 as SNHLY and CDR2 as FYNNEI. V was trimmed by 5 bases and J by 1 base, leaving 12 bases between them. The rearrangement links TRBV2 to TRBJ2-7, with D perhaps matching TRBD2 (5 bases). What was sequenced was peripheral blood. This sequence originates from a human donor in a cohort sampled during active COVID-19. The CDR3 DNA is TGTGCCAGCAGTCCCGGGATAAATTCCTACGAGCAGTACTTC. It yields the protein CASSPGINSYEQYF.